This TCR beta chain was sequenced for a study of cytomegalovirus exposure and HLA in healthy donors (dated by TCRdb to the late 2010s). With regard to the full study: An earlier analysis of some 500 of the donors reported 250 to 350 Gb of sequence data and 100 million to 130 million unique TCR beta sequences from roughly 200 million T cells. An early release covering 550 to 700 HLA-typed donors comprised about 310 gigabases of sequencing data and tens of millions of unique TCR sequences. Among the roughly 400 genotyped donors, more than 70% belonged to the genetic ancestry cluster associated with self-reported Caucasian donors. The study aimed to test whether cataloging public T cell receptors could reveal signatures of past pathogen exposure. Using immunosequencing, the study profiled T cell repertoires from 640 or so subjects and related those repertoires to cytomegalovirus serostatus. In addition to the first cohort of several hundred subjects, a separate validation cohort of 130 or so different subjects was used. To predict cytomegalovirus infection status, the study combined high-throughput TCR immunosequencing, statistical association of individual TCRs with disease status, and machine learning. A later analysis re-examined previously published TCR beta repertoires from over 500 donors and added high-resolution HLA genotyping to investigate patterns of TCR occurrence. Rather than drawing on any new phenotypic data, the later analysis identified candidate immune exposures from TCR beta sequences and the way those sequences occurred across donors. An earlier analysis of approximately 640 of the donors applied high-throughput TCR beta sequencing to assess whether each TCR beta V gene segment acted as functional or pseudogenic. Donor age, sex, ethnicity and CMV serostatus were compiled alongside the repertoire data. A later genetic analysis used genome-wide SNP genotypes for about 60% of the roughly 700 donors, treating that subset as a discovery cohort. Every discovery cohort repertoire had been produced on one sequencing platform. HLA typing included class I and class II loci at four-digit resolution. The number of typed donors differed by locus: about 620-640 for A, B, C, DRB1 and DQB1; some 540 for DQA1; over 600 for DPA1; and some 450 for DPB1. Several DR-DQ haplotypes were treated as single units for association and clustering because of strong linkage in the cohort. Among about 370 genotyped donors of the cohort, an average of around 250,000 unique TCR beta nucleotide sequences was sequenced per donor, of which roughly 17% were non-productive.

This clone was seen more than once but under ten times. Its antigen remains undetermined. No much larger clone exists at a distance of one base, and base qualities are not known. The full study reports these points: CMV serostatus was the only immune exposure information available for the cohort. Several of the top co-occurrence clusters appeared to be linked to parvovirus B19, influenza, CMV and Epstein-Barr virus, according to a later analysis. In a later analysis, HLA-associated TCR beta chains were found to be more clonally expanded and to have lower generation probabilities than equally common non-associated chains. The presence/absence analyses assumed that sequencing depth was roughly uniform across donors, and that assumption may not be true. Assigning TCR associations to individual alleles was difficult when HLA alleles, especially DR and DQ, strongly co-occurred. Cytomegalovirus status was reported to be diagnosed by the classifier with high specificity and sensitivity in both the original and validation cohorts. The study listed 150 to 200 TCR beta chains as associated with cytomegalovirus. In a later analysis, most CMV-associated TCR beta chains were found to appear HLA-restricted, with HLA associations seemingly driven largely by CMV exposure. Some IMGT-functional V segments, including TRBV6-2 and TRBV6-3, could not be distinguished by the 87-base-pair reads and were therefore excluded. A further reported finding was that TCR beta sequences accurately predicted the HLA-A and HLA-B alleles for most subjects in the first cohort. In a later genetic analysis, fewer N-insertions in productive TCRs were reported among donors in an Asian-associated ancestry cluster than the roughly 700-donor mean. Linkage disequilibrium might explain the correlated functional status among segregating V segments, but an unknown experimental factor could not be excluded. The authors suggested that the approach could potentially be extended to other disease states and immunological phenotypes. Because counts were too low, under 20 rarely observed V segments, including chromosome 9 orphons, were left out of the earlier analysis of about 620 of the donors. In an earlier analysis of more than 500 of the donors, most TCR beta V segments appeared in productive rearrangements about 90% or about 30% of the time, broadly matching IMGT annotations. Specific HLA alleles were associated with roughly 16,000 TCR beta sequences at a false discovery rate of 0.05 in a later analysis. Three of the identified cytomegalovirus-associated TCR beta chains were confirmed in vitro to be specific for cytomegalovirus antigens. In a later genetic analysis, a missense DCLRE1C variant was associated with V-gene and J-gene trimming of TCR beta chains, and the association was replicated in an independent cohort. According to a later analysis, TCR association rates differed among HLA loci, with DRB1 alleles showing the most associated TCRs and HLA-C alleles showing the fewest. A group of highly shared sequence variants was considered likely to be a technical artifact of the sequencing pipeline. Only TCR beta chains were sequenced in this cohort, and the absence of alpha or paired-chain data limited detectable features. Most TCR sequences were observed very rarely across donors, whereas some public TCRs were present in many individuals. HLA typing was unavailable for some donors at each locus, so association tests used only the typed subset.

The germline V gene (reference sequence) specifies DFQATT as CDR1 and SNEGSKA as CDR2. CDR3 length: 11 amino acids, cysteine to phenylalanine. Of the read, only the CDR3 DNA is kept; its 33 bases are in frame from base 1. Between the V and J ends, shortened by 5 bases and 8 bases respectively, the junction contains 12 bases. The cohort was made up of 650 to 700 healthy bone marrow donors. Cohort members were all nominally healthy when sampled, although unrecorded immune exposures were likely present. The donor was CMV seronegative and belonged to the group of 380 or so seronegative cohort members. A peripheral blood sample was provided by each donor, and peripheral blood mononuclear cells were used for TCR beta sequencing. The Qiagen DNeasy Blood Extraction Kit was used to extract genomic DNA from the blood cell samples. Libraries were made using the immunoSEQ multiplex PCR assay. For the multiplex PCR, a mixture combining 60 forward primers for TCR Vbeta segments and 13 reverse primers for TCR Jbeta segments was used. Amplification of the CDR3 region of rearranged TCR beta genes was performed with a multiplex PCR assay on genomic DNA. The Illumina HiSeq System was used to sequence the amplified TCR beta libraries as 87-base-pair reads. The original pipeline was this. A later analysis counted around 72 million unique TCR beta chains across the 550 to 800 repertoires, and approximately 11 million of these chains were shared by at least two donors. Raw reads were error-corrected and collapsed into unique sequences with a nearest-neighbor algorithm that merged closely related sequences to remove PCR and sequencing errors. Alignment of CDR3 sequences to IMGT reference sequences was used to assign V, D and J gene segments. Each retained sequence needed at least a six-nucleotide match to both a V gene segment and a J gene segment. A rearrangement was called productive if the CDR3 had no stop codons and remained in frame with V and J, and every other rearrangement was called non-productive. CDR3 was defined according to IMGT convention as the region running from the second conserved V-encoded cysteine to the conserved J-encoded phenylalanine. Sequences without an unambiguous match to a single V gene segment were excluded from the earlier analysis of 500 to 700 of the donors. In an earlier analysis of several hundred of the donors, V segments were called functional above 56.7% productive rearrangements and were called segregating when the between-donor standard deviation exceeded 5%. A statistical classification framework was built for diagnosing cytomegalovirus status from the catalog of TCR beta chain sequences. A later analysis assigned V and J genes by comparing TCR nucleotide sequences with IMGT/GENE-DB human TR gene sequences. In a later analysis, CDR3 sequences and most-parsimonious VDJ recombination scenarios were assigned using the TCRdist pipeline. In a later analysis, every TCR beta chain was defined by the combination of its CDR3 amino acid sequence and its V-gene family, and reads without a unique V-gene family were dropped. In a later analysis, some 600 highly shared, low-generation-probability nucleotide sequences were removed to address suspected cross-contamination and a sequencing artifact. In a later analysis, a clonal expansion index was calculated for each public chain from normalized within-repertoire ranks of inferred template counts. In a later analysis, generation probabilities were computed with a VDJ recombination model fitted to out-of-frame rearrangements, and the resulting probabilities were checked against IGoR. In a later analysis, hypergeometric tests were used to score TCR-TCR, TCR-HLA and TCR-CMV co-occurrence, with a repertoire-size bias correction applied to TCR pairs. In a later analysis, false discovery rates were estimated by permuting HLA or CMV assignments 20 times. In a later analysis, co-occurring TCRs were grouped using DBSCAN, and TCRdist sequence similarity was added for clustering within HLA-allele-positive subsets. Repertoires with fewer than 30,000 or more than 120,000 public chains, plus five repertoires with anomalous nucleotide sharing, were excluded from co-occurrence clustering. TCRdb provides this immuneACCESS table in a form limited to in-frame rearrangements. Some clones are lacking; in checked studies, under half of them reflect an unresolved V gene, and why the rest are absent is not known. D and trimming come from the DNA, and the V and J calls and clone size come from that table. This sample has about 160,000 clones in its table, and around 69% of those were observed once. The ten top clones hold about 2.7% of the sample.

The sample comprised PBMCs. This chain is built from TRBV20-1 and TRBJ1-2; TRBD1 is possibly the D segment (5 matching bases). This sequence originates from a woman in her thirties in good health and CMV-seronegative. The encoded CDR3 is CSAYRIGGYTF. The DNA sequence is as follows: TGCAGTGCTTACAGGATCGGGGGCTACACCTTC.